This T cell receptor (beta chain) was documented in a study of cytomegalovirus exposure and HLA in healthy donors. The germline V gene encodes CDR1 LGHNA and CDR2 YNFKEQ. J was trimmed by 11 bases and V by 3 bases; bases with no gene match: 6. The CDR3 has 12 amino acids. Points from the study as a whole: Subsequent analysis revealed that first-cohort TCR clusters tended to co-occur in the 120 validation repertoires.

The table came from immunoSEQ multiplex PCR; TCRdb's copy has only in-frame clones and leaves some out. This sample yields some 150,000 clones, of which 70% to 90% are seen a single time; more than 2.5% belongs to the top ten. In regard to this clone: Its antigen is undetermined.

This TCR derives from a young woman in good health and CMV-seropositive. The rearrangement uses TRBV4-2 and TRBJ1-1, with 7 bases matching TRBD1. The sequencing input was PBMCs. The CDR3 spells CASSQTGRWAFF. The CDR3, as DNA: TGTGCCAGCAGCCAGACAGGGCGGTGGGCTTTCTTT.